This T cell receptor (beta chain) was retrieved from a study of somatic mutations in cytotoxic T cells in rheumatoid arthritis. Data came from immunoSEQ multiplex PCR; TCRdb stores just in-frame clones and leaves some out. The profile shows 13,000 or so clones, roughly 72% of them singletons. Trimming left V 0 bases short and J 5 bases short, with 12 bases between. The germline V gene encodes CDR1 SGDLS and CDR2 YYNGEE. CDR3 length equals 14 residues. The chain links TRBV9 to TRBJ2-7; a possible D gene is TRBD2 (5 bases). Sequencing input: CD8+ T cells sorted from blood. This clonotype originated in an adult with rheumatoid arthritis. CDR3 region: CASSVERGRNEQYF. The DNA of the CDR3 is TGTGCCAGCAGCGTAGAAAGAGGGAGAAACGAGCAGTACTTC.